Described below is a single T cell receptor beta chain sequence and its context. The data were produced by immunoSEQ multiplex PCR, yet TCRdb's version contains in-frame clones alone and is incomplete. The sample shows about 130,000 clones, 88% of them seen only once. The sample comes from a study of radiation and T cells in renal cell carcinoma. The overall study: Nephrectomy followed 15 Gy stereotactic body radiation by 4 weeks.

Indicated time point: blood 2 weeks post-SBRT. Treatment defined: 15 Gy SBRT to primary tumor, nephrectomy 4 weeks later. Clear cell pathology was present in this patient's renal cell carcinoma. Trimming took off 4 bases at V and 0 bases at J, with 15 bases between the two ends. Per germline, CDR1 MNHEY and CDR2 SMNVEV (reference sequence). The CDR3 covers 16 residues. The sample consisted of blood, taken from a patient whose treatment included radiotherapy and nephrectomy. The TCR sequence derives from a woman in her sixties or seventies with renal cell carcinoma. V gene TRBV27 combines with J gene TRBJ1-1; D not certain. CDR3 DNA: TGTGCCAGCAGTTCCTCCTCCAGAAGGATGAACACTGAAGCTTTCTTT. Amino acids: CASSSSSRRMNTEAFF.